This T cell receptor beta chain was sequenced during a study of shared clonotypes between healthy human individuals. The wider study: CD4 naive cells filled three plates per donor, CD4 memory three, CD8 naive two and CD8 memory one. Whole-study findings and limits: The authors sampled blood alone, and tissue repertoires likely differ.

CDR1 and CDR2 (germline): MGHDK, SYGVNS. The CDR3 runs to 14 residues. Note on this clone: The antigen remains unidentified. At one boundary the junction diverges from the germline segment, which might be a read error.

TCRdb's table, derived via immunoSEQ multiplex PCR, lists solely in-frame clones and lacks some. The data hold millions of clones, with 95% observed a single time. Donation came from healthy HIV-negative adults that had no recent acute infections or vaccinations. The sample was naive CD4+ T cells sorted from blood. Subset denoted: CD45RA+ positively selected. The TCR originated in a man in his late teens or twenties in good health. The chain combines TRBV25-1 with TRBJ1-4; no definite D call. The CDR3 region is CASSEYGPKEKLFF. DNA for the CDR3: TGTGCCAGCAGTGAATACGGCCCTAAAGAAAAACTGTTTTTT.